Reported below is one T cell receptor (beta chain). The data were taken from a study of cytomegalovirus exposure and HLA in healthy donors. Sequencing was performed with immunoSEQ multiplex PCR; in TCRdb, only in-frame clones are kept and a portion is missing. The repertoire holds hundreds of thousands of clones, more than 75% seen once, with 1.5% to 2.5% in the top ten. The sequence was obtained from a woman in her late teens or twenties in good health and CMV-seropositive. The specimen was PBMCs.

CDR3 DNA: TGTGCCAGCAGCTCACCAGGGGGCTGGAACAATGAGCAGTTCTTC. Its translation is CASSSPGGWNNEQFF. The chain joins TRBV7-3 to TRBJ2-1, with 8 bases matching TRBD1. V was pared by 4 bases and J by 5 bases, with 7 bases of the junction left unmatched. Germline V gene lookup returns CDR1 SGHTA and CDR2 FQGTGA. The length of the CDR3 is 15 residues.